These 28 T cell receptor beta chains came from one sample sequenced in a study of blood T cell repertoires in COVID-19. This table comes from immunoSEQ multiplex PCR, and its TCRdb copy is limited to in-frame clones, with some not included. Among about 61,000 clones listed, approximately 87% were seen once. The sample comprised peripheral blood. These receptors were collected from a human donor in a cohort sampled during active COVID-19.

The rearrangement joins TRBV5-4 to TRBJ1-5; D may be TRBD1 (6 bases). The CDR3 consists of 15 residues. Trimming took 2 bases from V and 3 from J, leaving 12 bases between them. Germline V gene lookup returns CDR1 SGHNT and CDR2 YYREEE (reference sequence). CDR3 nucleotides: TGTGCCAGCAGCTTTGGCGGGGGCGACAATCAGCCCCAGCATTTT. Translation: CASSFGGGDNQPQHF.

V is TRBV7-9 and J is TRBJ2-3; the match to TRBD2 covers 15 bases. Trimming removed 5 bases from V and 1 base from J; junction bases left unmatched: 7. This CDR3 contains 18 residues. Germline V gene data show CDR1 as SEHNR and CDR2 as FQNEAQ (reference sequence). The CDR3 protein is CASSAGTSGRIRTDTQYF. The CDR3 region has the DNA TGTGCCAGCAGCGCCGGGACTAGCGGGAGGATTCGCACAGATACGCAGTATTTT.

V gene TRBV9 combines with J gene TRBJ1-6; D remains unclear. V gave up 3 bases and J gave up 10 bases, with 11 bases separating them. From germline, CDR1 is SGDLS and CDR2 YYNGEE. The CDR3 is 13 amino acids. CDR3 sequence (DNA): TGTGCCAGCAGCGGCCTTGCTGGCTCACCCCTCCACTTT. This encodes CASSGLAGSPLHF. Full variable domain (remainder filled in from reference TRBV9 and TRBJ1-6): DSGVTQTPKHLITATGQRVTLRCSPRSGDLSVYWYQQSLDQGLQFLIQYYNGEERAKGNILERFSAQQFPDLHSELNLSSLELGDSALYFCASSGLAGSPLHFGNGTRLTVT.

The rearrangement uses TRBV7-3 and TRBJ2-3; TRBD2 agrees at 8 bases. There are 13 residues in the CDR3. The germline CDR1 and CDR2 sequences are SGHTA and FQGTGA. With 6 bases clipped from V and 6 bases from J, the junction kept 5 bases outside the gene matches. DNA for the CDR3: TGTGCCAGCAGGGGAACTAGCGGCGATACGCAGTATTTT. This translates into CASRGTSGDTQYF.

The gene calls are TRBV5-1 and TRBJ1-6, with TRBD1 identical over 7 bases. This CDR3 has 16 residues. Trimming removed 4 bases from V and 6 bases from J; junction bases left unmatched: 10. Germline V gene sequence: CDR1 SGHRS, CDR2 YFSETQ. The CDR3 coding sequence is TGCGCCAGCAGCCCCTCCCTCCAGGGGGGTAATTCACCCCTCCACTTT. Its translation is CASSPSLQGGNSPLHF.

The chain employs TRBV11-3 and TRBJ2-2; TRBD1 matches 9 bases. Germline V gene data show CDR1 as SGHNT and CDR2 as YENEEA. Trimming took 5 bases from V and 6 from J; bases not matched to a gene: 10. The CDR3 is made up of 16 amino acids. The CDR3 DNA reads TGTGCCAGCAGCCACGGTGGGACAGGGCGATCCGGGGAGCTGTTTTTT. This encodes CASSHGGTGRSGELFF.

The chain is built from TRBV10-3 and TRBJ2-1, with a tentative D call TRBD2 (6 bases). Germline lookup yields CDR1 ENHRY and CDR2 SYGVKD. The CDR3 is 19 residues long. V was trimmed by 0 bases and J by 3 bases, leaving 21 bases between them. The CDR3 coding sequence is TGTGCCATCAGTGAGTCGTCGCCGGAGGGGACCGCGATCTACAATGAGCAGTTCTTC. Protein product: CAISESSPEGTAIYNEQFF.

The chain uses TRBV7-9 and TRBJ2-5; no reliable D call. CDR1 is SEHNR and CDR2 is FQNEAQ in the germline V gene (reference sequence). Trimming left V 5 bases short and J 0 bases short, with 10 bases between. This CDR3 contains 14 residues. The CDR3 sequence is CASSHLEDQETQYF. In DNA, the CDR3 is TGTGCCAGCAGCCACCTAGAGGACCAAGAGACCCAGTACTTC.

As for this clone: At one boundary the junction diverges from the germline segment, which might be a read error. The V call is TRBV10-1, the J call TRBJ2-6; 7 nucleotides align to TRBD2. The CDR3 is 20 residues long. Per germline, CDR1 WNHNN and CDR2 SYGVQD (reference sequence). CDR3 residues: CARSGGGGQGPRPGANVLTF. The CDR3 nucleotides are TGCGCCCGCAGTGGGGGGGGTGGTCAGGGTCCGCGGCCTGGGGCCAACGTCCTGACTTTC.

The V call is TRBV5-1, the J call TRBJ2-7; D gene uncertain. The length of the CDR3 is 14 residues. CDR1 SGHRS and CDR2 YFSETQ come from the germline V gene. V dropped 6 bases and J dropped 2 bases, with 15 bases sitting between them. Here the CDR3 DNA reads TGCGCCAGCAACCAAGACGGCGGCCCCTACGAGCAGTACTTC. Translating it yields CASNQDGGPYEQYF.

CDR3 loop: CASSTYREDQETQYF. DNA for the CDR3: TGTGCCAGCAGTACCTACCGAGAGGACCAAGAGACCCAGTACTTC. The rearrangement uses TRBV6-2 or TRBV6-3 and TRBJ2-5; no firm D call. Deletions cut 5 bases from V and 0 bases from J, with 13 bases between. Germline assignment: CDR1 MNHEY and CDR2 SVGEGT. The CDR3 length is 15 residues.

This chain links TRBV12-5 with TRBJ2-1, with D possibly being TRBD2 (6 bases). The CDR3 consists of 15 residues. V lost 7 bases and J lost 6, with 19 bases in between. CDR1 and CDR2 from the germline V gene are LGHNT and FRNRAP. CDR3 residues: CASARAAGSGNEQFF. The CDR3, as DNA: TGTGCTAGTGCTCGGGCCGCGGGGTCGGGCAATGAGCAGTTCTTC.

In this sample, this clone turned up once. CDR3 nucleotides: TGTGCCAGCAGCTTACTCCCGACAGCCTTCTATGGCTACACCTTC. Its protein product is CASSLLPTAFYGYTF. This chain connects TRBV7-6 to TRBJ1-2; TRBD1 is a possible D gene (5 bases). Germline V gene sequence: CDR1 SGHVS, CDR2 FNYEAQ. The ends were cut back, 2 bases at V and 4 bases at J, with 14 bases in the middle. CDR3 length equals 15 residues.

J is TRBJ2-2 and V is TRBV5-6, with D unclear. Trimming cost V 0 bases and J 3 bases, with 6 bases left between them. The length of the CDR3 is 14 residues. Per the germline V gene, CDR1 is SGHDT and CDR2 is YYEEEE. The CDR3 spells CASSLVPDTGELFF. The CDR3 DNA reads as TGTGCCAGCAGCTTGGTCCCTGACACCGGGGAGCTGTTTTTT.

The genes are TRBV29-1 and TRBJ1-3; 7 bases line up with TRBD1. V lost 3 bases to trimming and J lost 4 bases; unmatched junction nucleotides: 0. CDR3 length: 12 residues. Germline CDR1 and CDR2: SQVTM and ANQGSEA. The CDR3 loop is CSVETGGNTIYF. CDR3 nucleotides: TGCAGCGTTGAGACAGGGGGAAACACCATATATTTT.

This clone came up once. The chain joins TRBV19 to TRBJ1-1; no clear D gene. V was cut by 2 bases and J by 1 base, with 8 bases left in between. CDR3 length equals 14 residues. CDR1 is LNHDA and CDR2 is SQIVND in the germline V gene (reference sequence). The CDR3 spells CASSINPGNTEAFF. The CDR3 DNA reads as TGTGCCAGTAGTATAAATCCGGGGAACACTGAAGCTTTCTTT.

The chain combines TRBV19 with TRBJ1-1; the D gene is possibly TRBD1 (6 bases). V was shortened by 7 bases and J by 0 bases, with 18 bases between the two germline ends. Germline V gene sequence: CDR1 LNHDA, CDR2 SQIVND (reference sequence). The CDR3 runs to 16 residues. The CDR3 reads CASKGDDASMNTEAFF. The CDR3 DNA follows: TGTGCCAGTAAGGGGGACGACGCAAGCATGAACACTGAAGCTTTCTTT.

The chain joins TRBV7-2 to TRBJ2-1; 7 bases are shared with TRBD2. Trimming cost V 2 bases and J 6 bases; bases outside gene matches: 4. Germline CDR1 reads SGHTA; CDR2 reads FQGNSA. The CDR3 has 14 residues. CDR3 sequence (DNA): TGTGCCAGCAGCTTAAGCGGGGAGTTCAATGAGCAGTTCTTC. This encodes CASSLSGEFNEQFF.

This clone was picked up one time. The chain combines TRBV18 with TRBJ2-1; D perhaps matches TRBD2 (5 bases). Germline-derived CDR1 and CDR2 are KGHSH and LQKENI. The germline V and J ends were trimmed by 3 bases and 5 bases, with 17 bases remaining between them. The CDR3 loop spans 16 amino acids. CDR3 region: CASSPSWYGGDNEQFF. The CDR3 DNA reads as TGTGCCAGCTCACCGTCTTGGTACGGAGGAGACAATGAGCAGTTCTTC.

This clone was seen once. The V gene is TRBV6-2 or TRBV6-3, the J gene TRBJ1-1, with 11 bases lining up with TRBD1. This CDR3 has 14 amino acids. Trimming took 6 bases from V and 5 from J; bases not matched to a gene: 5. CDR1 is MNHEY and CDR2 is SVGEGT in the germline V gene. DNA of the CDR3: TGTGCCAGCAGCTTCGGGACAGGGGGGACTGAAGCTTTCTTT. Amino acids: CASSFGTGGTEAFF.

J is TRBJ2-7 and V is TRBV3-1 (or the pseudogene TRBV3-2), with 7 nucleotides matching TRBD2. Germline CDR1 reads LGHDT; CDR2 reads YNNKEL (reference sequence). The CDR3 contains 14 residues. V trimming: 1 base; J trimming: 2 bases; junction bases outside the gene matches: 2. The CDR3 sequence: CASSQGGRAYEQYF. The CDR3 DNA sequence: TGTGCCAGCAGCCAAGGAGGGAGGGCCTACGAGCAGTACTTC.

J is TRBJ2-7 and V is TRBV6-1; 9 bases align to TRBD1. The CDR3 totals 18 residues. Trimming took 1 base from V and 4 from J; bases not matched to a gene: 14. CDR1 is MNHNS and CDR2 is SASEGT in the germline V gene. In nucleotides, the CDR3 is TGTGCCAGCAGTGAAGGAGGTTCTTCCGGGACAGGGTCATACGAGCAGTACTTC. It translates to CASSEGGSSGTGSYEQYF.

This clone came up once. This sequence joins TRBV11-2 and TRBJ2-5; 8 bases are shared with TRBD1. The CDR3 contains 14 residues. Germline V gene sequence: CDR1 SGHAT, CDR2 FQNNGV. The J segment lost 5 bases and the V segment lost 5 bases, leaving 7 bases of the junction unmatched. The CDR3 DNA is TGTGCCAGCAGCCCAGACAGGGGTTGGGAGACCCAGTACTTC. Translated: CASSPDRGWETQYF.

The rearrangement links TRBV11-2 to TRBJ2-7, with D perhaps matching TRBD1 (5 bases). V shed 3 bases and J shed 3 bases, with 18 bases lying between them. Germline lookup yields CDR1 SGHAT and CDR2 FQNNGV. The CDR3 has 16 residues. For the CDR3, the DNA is TGTGCCAGCAGCTTTAATTCCCCTGGTACAGGCTACGAGCAGTACTTC. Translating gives CASSFNSPGTGYEQYF.

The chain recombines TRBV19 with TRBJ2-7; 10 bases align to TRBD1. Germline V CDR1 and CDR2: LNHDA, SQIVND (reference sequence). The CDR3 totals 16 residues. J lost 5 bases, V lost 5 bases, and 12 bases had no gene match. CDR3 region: CASSFSGTGVLHEQYF. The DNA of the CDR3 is TGTGCCAGTAGTTTTAGCGGGACAGGGGTCTTGCACGAGCAGTACTTC.

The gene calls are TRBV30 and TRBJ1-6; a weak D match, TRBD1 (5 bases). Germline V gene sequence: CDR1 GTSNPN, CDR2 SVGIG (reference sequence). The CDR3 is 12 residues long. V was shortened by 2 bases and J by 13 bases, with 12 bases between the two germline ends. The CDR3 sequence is CAWSQGQGPLHF. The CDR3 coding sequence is TGTGCCTGGAGTCAAGGCCAGGGTCCCCTCCACTTT. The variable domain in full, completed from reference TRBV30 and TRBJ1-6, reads SQTIHQWPATLVQPVGSPLSLECTVEGTSNPNLYWYRQAAGRGLQLLFYSVGIGQISSEVPQNLSASRPQDRQFILSSKKLLLSDSGFYLCAWSQGQGPLHFGNGTRLTVT.

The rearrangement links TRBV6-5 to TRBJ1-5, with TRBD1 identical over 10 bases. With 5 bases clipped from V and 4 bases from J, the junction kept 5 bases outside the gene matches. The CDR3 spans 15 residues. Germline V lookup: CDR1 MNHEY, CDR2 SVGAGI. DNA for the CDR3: TGTGCCAGCAGTAGGGACAGGGGACCTAATCAGCCCCAGCATTTT. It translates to CASSRDRGPNQPQHF.

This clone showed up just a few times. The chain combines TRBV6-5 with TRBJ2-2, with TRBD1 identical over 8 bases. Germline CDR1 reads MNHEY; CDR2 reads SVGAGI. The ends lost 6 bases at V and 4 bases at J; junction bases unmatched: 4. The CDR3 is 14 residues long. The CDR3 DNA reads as TGTGCCAGCAGCACAGGGGGAGCCACCGGGGAGCTGTTTTTT. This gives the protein CASSTGGATGELFF.